This TCR beta chain was captured in a study of T cell responses to AZD1222 COVID-19 vaccine. Clones were sequenced by immunoSEQ multiplex PCR, and TCRdb holds only the in-frame ones, with some missing. Found here are around 100,000 clones, around 90% of them singletons; the top ten hold over 15%. The CDR3 is 15 amino acids. Trimming cost V 4 bases and J 0 bases, with 13 bases left between them. CDR1 GTSNPN and CDR2 SVGIG come from the germline V gene (reference sequence). The clonotype was recovered from an adult in good health. The chain recombines TRBV30 with TRBJ1-3; D is undetermined. Here the sequenced sample was peripheral blood, taken on day 0 of AZD1222 vaccination. The CDR3 nucleotides are TGTGCCTGGACTCGTGGCAGAAGCTCTGGAAACACCATATATTTT. It yields the protein CAWTRGRSSGNTIYF.